This T cell receptor beta chain was identified in a study of shared clonotypes between healthy human individuals. Points from the study as a whole: Generally, estimated richness proved larger in naive subsets than it did in memory subsets.

Original handling: Filtering differed since immunoSEQ provided only junctions, with no quality scores. This table comes from immunoSEQ multiplex PCR, and its TCRdb copy is limited to in-frame clones, with some not included. V, J and clone size are taken as reported in that table, and D and trimming were inferred from the DNA itself. The data show some 2.1 million clones, roughly 95% seen once. The split of CD4+ cells yielded CD45RA+ naive and CD45RA-negative memory subsets. Of note for this clone: Its antigen is not known.

The ends were cut back, 11 bases at V and 1 base at J, with 14 bases in the middle. Germline V gene lookup returns CDR1 MNHEY and CDR2 SVGAGI. CDR3 size: 13 residues. V gene TRBV6-5 combines with J gene TRBJ1-1; D remains ambiguous. Input material: naive CD4+ T cells sorted from blood. This sample's subset: CD45RA+ positively selected. The receptor comes from a man aged 18 to 29 in good health. CDR3 protein: CAARPGRNTEAFF. The CDR3 DNA is TGTGCCGCCCGACCGGGCAGGAACACTGAAGCTTTCTTT.